Presented here are 9 T cell receptor beta chains from one specimen sequenced in a study of blood T cell repertoires in COVID-19. The repertoire was sequenced with immunoSEQ multiplex PCR; TCRdb's copy has only in-frame clones and lacks some. The sample gives hundreds of thousands of clones, approximately 83% of which show up once; roughly a tenth is in the top ten. Sequencing input: peripheral blood. These receptors all stem from a woman older than 75 with acute or convalescent COVID-19.

Only one count was recorded for this clone. CDR3 region: CASSLAPGGHQPQHF. CDR3 nucleotide sequence: TGTGCCAGCAGCTTAGCGCCAGGTGGCCATCAGCCCCAGCATTTT. The V call is TRBV11-2, the J call TRBJ1-5; no firm D call. Germline values: CDR1 SGHAT, CDR2 FQNNGV. This CDR3 has 15 residues. V was trimmed by 1 base and J by 5 bases, leaving 12 bases between them. Using reference TRBV11-2 and TRBJ1-5 for the parts outside the CDR3, the full variable domain is EAGVAQSPRYKIIEKRQSVAFWCNPISGHATLYWYQQILGQGPKLLIQFQNNGVVDDSQLPKDRFSAERLKGVDSTLKIQPAKLEDSAVYLCASSLAPGGHQPQHFGDGTRLSIL.

This clone came up a few times. CDR3 region: CATGTGGGLDEKLFF. In nucleotides, the CDR3 is TGTGCCACGGGGACAGGGGGCGGGTTAGATGAAAAACTGTTTTTT. The chain couples TRBV10-3 to TRBJ1-4, with 12 nucleotides matching TRBD1. There are 15 residues in the CDR3. V gave up 10 bases and J gave up 6 bases; unmatched junction bases: 9. Germline CDR1 and CDR2: ENHRY and SYGVKD.

The chain links TRBV4-1 to TRBJ1-6, with TRBD1 matching over 8 bases. The CDR3 spans 16 residues. V was pared by 1 base and J by 14 bases, with 13 bases of the junction left unmatched. Germline values: CDR1 MGHRA, CDR2 YSYEKL. DNA for the CDR3: TGCGCCAGCAGCCAAGGGACACAGGGGGGCCCCTCCACCCTCCACTTT. The encoded protein is CASSQGTQGGPSTLHF.

The chain employs TRBV2 and TRBJ1-5; 7 nucleotides align to TRBD1. The V gene's germline CDR1 is SNHLY and CDR2 FYNNEI. The CDR3 is 15 amino acids. The junction had 6 bases not matched to a gene; V was cut back by 3 bases and J by 4 bases. The DNA of the CDR3 is TGTGCCAGCAGTGACGCAGGGGGGTATAATCAGCCCCAGCATTTT. Translation: CASSDAGGYNQPQHF. Full variable domain (missing parts from reference TRBV2 and TRBJ1-5): EPEVTQTPSHQVTQMGQEVILRCVPISNHLYFYWYRQILGQKVEFLVSFYNNEISEKSEIFDDQFSVERPDGSNFTLKIRSTKLEDSAMYFCASSDAGGYNQPQHFGDGTRLSIL.

This clone was seen a single time. The CDR3 loop is CSAMQRLNTEAFF. Written as DNA, the CDR3 is TGCAGCGCCATGCAGCGACTGAACACTGAAGCTTTCTTT. J is TRBJ1-1 and V is TRBV29-1; D remains unclear. Per germline, CDR1 SQVTM and CDR2 ANQGSEA. The V and J ends lost 7 bases and 0 bases respectively, with 12 bases between them. This CDR3 is built from 13 residues.

V gene TRBV2 combines with J gene TRBJ1-1, with 7 bases lining up with TRBD1. V lost 5 bases to trimming and J lost 0 bases; unmatched junction nucleotides: 9. The CDR3 has 16 amino acids. CDR1 is SNHLY, CDR2 FYNNEI, per germline. The CDR3 nucleotides read TGTGCCAGCAGTTCTCCCTCCGGGACAGTGAACACTGAAGCTTTCTTT. Protein product: CASSSPSGTVNTEAFF.

The chain combines TRBV5-1 with TRBJ1-6, with unresolved D. Per the germline V gene, CDR1 is SGHRS and CDR2 is YFSETQ. Trimming took 2 bases from V and 7 from J, leaving 10 bases between them. There are 14 residues in the CDR3. In nucleotides, the CDR3 is TGCGCCAGCAGCTTCGGTAGAGCCAATTCACCCCTCCACTTT. It codes for CASSFGRANSPLHF.

This rearrangement joins TRBV18 to TRBJ2-7; the D gene is possibly TRBD1 (6 bases). The CDR3 totals 14 residues. The V and J ends lost 1 base and 6 bases respectively, with 13 bases between them. In germline, CDR1 is KGHSH, CDR2 LQKENI. CDR3 nucleotides: TGTGCCAGCTCACCACAACAGGGTCTATCCGAGCAGTACTTC. Protein product: CASSPQQGLSEQYF.

The V and J genes are TRBV10-3 and TRBJ2-7, with 7 nucleotides matching TRBD1. Germline CDR1 is ENHRY and CDR2 is SYGVKD. The trim removed 5 bases at V and 0 bases at J, leaving 16 bases unmatched. The CDR3 totals 18 residues. The CDR3 loop is CAISLYPPGTASSYEQYF. The DNA for the CDR3 is TGTGCCATCAGTCTTTATCCTCCCGGGACAGCGAGCTCCTACGAGCAGTACTTC.